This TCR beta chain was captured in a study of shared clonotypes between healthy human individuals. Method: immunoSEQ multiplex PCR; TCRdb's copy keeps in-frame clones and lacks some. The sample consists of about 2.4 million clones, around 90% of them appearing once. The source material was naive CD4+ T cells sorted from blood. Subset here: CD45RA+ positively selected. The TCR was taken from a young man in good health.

CDR3: CASRDYEKLFF. The CDR3 DNA follows: TGTGCCAGCCGGGACTATGAAAAACTGTTTTTT. The chain carries TRBV6-1 and TRBJ1-4; tentatively, D is TRBD1 (5 bases). Germline V gene lookup returns CDR1 MNHNS and CDR2 SASEGT. This CDR3 is 11 amino acids long. V was trimmed by 8 bases and J by 6 bases, leaving 7 bases between them.